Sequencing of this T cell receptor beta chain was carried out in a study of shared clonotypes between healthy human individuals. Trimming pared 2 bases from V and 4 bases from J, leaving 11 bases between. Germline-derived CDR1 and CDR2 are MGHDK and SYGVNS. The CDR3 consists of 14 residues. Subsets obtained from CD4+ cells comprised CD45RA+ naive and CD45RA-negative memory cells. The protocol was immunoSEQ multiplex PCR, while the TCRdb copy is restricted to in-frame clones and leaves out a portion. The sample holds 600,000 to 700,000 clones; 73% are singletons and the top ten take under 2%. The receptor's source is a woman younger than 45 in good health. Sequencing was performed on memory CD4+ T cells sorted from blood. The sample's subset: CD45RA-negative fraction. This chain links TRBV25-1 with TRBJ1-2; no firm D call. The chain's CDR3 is CASSEVDRVYGYTF. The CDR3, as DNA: TGTGCCAGCAGTGAAGTCGATAGGGTCTATGGCTACACCTTC.